A single sample gave rise to the 2 T cell receptor beta chains below, sequenced in a study of identical twins. TCRdb re-derived calls from the 5' RACE reads in MiXCR, one entry per CDR3 protein. The sample gives 500,000 to 600,000 distinct CDR3 sequences, approximately 22% of which show up once; about 0.91% is in the top ten. These records were also assigned to another study, of T cells expressing NK-cell markers.

Material for sequencing was CD4+ T cells sorted from blood. These receptors were taken from a woman aged 18-35 years in good health.

This clonotype showed up many times. The chain employs TRBV6-1 and TRBJ1-5, with D hard to call. The CDR3 runs 13 residues. V was shortened by 5 bases and J by 1 base, with 6 bases between the two germline ends. Germline CDR1 is MNHNS and CDR2 is SASEGT. The CDR3 coding sequence is TGTGCCAGCAGTAAAGACAGCAATCAGCCCCAGCATTTT. Translating it yields CASSKDSNQPQHF.

This clonotype was detected only a few times. This chain joins TRBV20-1 and TRBJ2-1; D perhaps matches TRBD2 (6 bases). CDR3 length equals 14 residues. Looked up from germline, CDR1 is DFQATT and CDR2 is SNEGSKA (reference sequence). The V and J ends lost 8 bases and 2 bases respectively, with 16 bases between them. The CDR3 reads CSLPGVAAYNEQFF. The CDR3 DNA reads as TGCAGTCTCCCCGGGGTAGCGGCCTACAATGAGCAGTTCTTC.